This TCR beta chain derives from a study of cytomegalovirus exposure and HLA in healthy donors. Primers included in the PCR were 60 Vbeta and 13 Jbeta primers. Assay used: immunoSEQ multiplex PCR; TCRdb lists only in-frame clones, some missing. Found here are roughly 200,000 clones, approximately 85% of them singletons; the top ten hold about 2.5%. The V segment lost 4 bases and the J segment 0 bases; nucleotides outside the gene matches: 8. Germline V gene sequence: CDR1 SGHTA, CDR2 FQGNSA. The CDR3 is 17 residues long. About this clone itself: Antigen specificity is unknown.

At the time of sampling, donors were nominally healthy, though unrecorded immune exposures were likely. Study-level points and caveats: Immune exposure was documented only through CMV serostatus. It was taken for granted in presence/absence analyses that sequencing depth across donors was roughly uniform. Several V segments, TRBV6-2 and TRBV6-3 among them, could not be told apart and were dropped.

The receptor was isolated from a woman aged 45-59 years in good health and CMV-seronegative. The specimen was PBMCs. This chain uses TRBV7-2 with TRBJ1-3; TRBD1 matches 8 bases. CDR3: CASSSASDRVSGNTIYF. CDR3 DNA sequence: TGTGCCAGCAGCTCTGCCTCGGACAGGGTCTCTGGAAACACCATATATTTT. The entire variable domain, with the rest obtained from reference TRBV7-2 and TRBJ1-3, is as follows: GAGVSQSPSNKVTEKGKDVELRCDPISGHTALYWYRQSLGQGLEFLIYFQGNSAPDKSGLPSDRFSAERTGGSVSTLTIQRTQQEDSAVYLCASSSASDRVSGNTIYFGEGSWLTVV.